What follows is one T cell receptor beta chain and its context. The clone's antigen remains unknown. Base quality data are lacking; no much larger clone is found one base away. The meaning of the sample's time point label: blood at routine non-recurrence follow-up after resection. For TCR sequencing, whole RNA was extracted from tumor and nontumor lung tissue, or from cryopreserved PBMC samples, and no cell sorting was done. Only patients with enough RNA available from two or more tumor regions were chosen for TCR sequencing. The library was made by 5' RACE. The sequencer was a NextSeq 500. The TCR library protocol attached a unique molecular identifier to each TCR cDNA molecule to allow correction of PCR and sequencing errors. As for the original processing: Decombinator tools were used for TCR identification, UMI-based error correction and CDR3 extraction. TCRs above a frequency of 2 per 1,000, corresponding to the top 1% of the tumor frequency distribution, were defined as expanded. Renyi diversity was computed with the R vegan package after each repertoire had been subsampled 100 times to 5,000 TCRs. CDR3 similarity networks were built from amino acid triplet string-kernel similarity, connecting CDR3s with pairwise similarity above 0.82. The public sequencing data were trimmed at Q25 with fastp and processed into clonotypes with MiXCR by TCRdb, which kept only in-frame beta chains. Records with the same CDR3 protein are collapsed into one entry carrying the most frequent genes and DNA. The V and J calls were not made by the authors but by TCRdb's processing. This sample holds over 40,000 distinct CDR3 sequences; roughly 10% were observed only once. The ten biggest clones cover roughly a third of the sample.

The record originates from a study of spatial heterogeneity in lung cancer (dated by TCRdb to the late 2010s). For the study in its entirety: Donors were around 71 patients with early-stage, untreated non-small cell lung cancer from the lung TRACERx cohort. Follow-up PBMC samples were sequenced whenever available, with the median time to follow-up being around two years after resection. More beta-chain than alpha-chain transcripts were consistently detected, likely reflecting higher beta-chain transcript abundance. In the raw uncorrected reads, each unique combination of TCR and UMI appeared on average more than ten times. In non-small cell lung cancer, the study made a quantitative comparison of TCR alpha and beta repertoires among multiple tumor regions, matched nontumor lung and blood. Nonsynonymous mutation counts, determined by whole-exome sequencing of tumor tissue, were related to features of the TCR repertoire. Both alpha and beta chains were TCR-sequenced in samples taken at surgery, namely 220 tumor regions, 61 to 65 matched nontumor lung samples and about 58 PBMC samples.

What the work shows at the level of the full study, not this receptor alone: Ubiquitous expanded tumor TCRs were found in blood more often at tumor resection than at routine follow-up. Only 11 to 15 patients were included in the comparisons of baseline and follow-up blood repertoires. Confirming at a functional level the hypothesis that regional TCRs recognize regional mutations was considered to require additional single-cell paired TCR alpha and beta sequencing.

This receptor was taken from a male donor with early-stage non-small cell lung cancer. The sequencing here drew on PBMCs, taken at follow-up.

CDR3 sequence: CASSDRQGQPQHF. The DNA sequence is TGTGCCAGCAGCGACAGGCAAGGGCAGCCCCAGCATTTT. The chain joins TRBV6-2 or TRBV6-3 to TRBJ1-5; the D segment could be TRBD1, given 6 matching bases. Per the germline V gene, MNHEY is the CDR1 and SVGEGT is the CDR2. Taken from cysteine to phenylalanine, the CDR3 has 13 residues. CDR3 DNA is the only sequence kept; it has 39 bases, read in frame from the first base. Trimming costs V 6 bases and J 7 bases, and their ends lie 13 bases apart.